This is a list of T cell receptor beta chains from one sample in a study of T cell responses to AZD1222 COVID-19 vaccine. Some clones are missing from TCRdb's copy, which holds only in-frame ones; the method was immunoSEQ multiplex PCR. The sample has about 160,000 clones, approximately 91% seen once. This sample comprised peripheral blood, obtained on day 0 of AZD1222 vaccination. The receptors originated from an adult in good health. Each CDR3 is given with its conserved first and last residue. A D gene is named only where the DNA matches it firmly. The size entry is marked missing in some rows and otherwise reads once, few, many or a size class.

v_gene: TRBV5-1
abundance: -
d_gene: -
j_gene: TRBJ2-7
CDR3nt: TGCGCCAGCAGCTCCGACAGCAATTACGAGCAGTACTTC
CDR3aa: CASSSDSNYEQYF

v_gene: TRBV7-2
abundance: once
d_gene: -
j_gene: TRBJ2-4
CDR3nt: TGTGCCAGCAGCTTAACCAAAAACATTCAGTACTTC
CDR3aa: CASSLTKNIQYF

v_gene: TRBV9
abundance: -
d_gene: TRBD1
j_gene: TRBJ1-4
CDR3nt: TGTGCCAGCAGCGCCCGGGACAGGGCTAATGAAAAACTGTTTTTT
CDR3aa: CASSARDRANEKLFF

v_gene: TRBV30
abundance: -
d_gene: -
j_gene: TRBJ1-6
CDR3nt: TGTGCCGGCAAACTCGGCTCCTATAATTCACCCCTCCACTTT
CDR3aa: CAGKLGSYNSPLHF

v_gene: TRBV30
abundance: -
d_gene: -
j_gene: TRBJ1-2
CDR3nt: TGTGCCTGGAGTTTGGGAGGAGGCTACACCTTC
CDR3aa: CAWSLGGGYTF

v_gene: TRBV30
abundance: once
d_gene: -
j_gene: TRBJ1-4
CDR3nt: TGTGCCTGGGATGCAGGGTCAACTAATGAAAAACTGTTTTTT
CDR3aa: CAWDAGSTNEKLFF

v_gene: TRBV5-1
abundance: -
d_gene: TRBD1
j_gene: TRBJ2-7
CDR3nt: TGCGCCAGCAGCAAGGCGACAGGGTCCTACGAGCAGTACTTC
CDR3aa: CASSKATGSYEQYF

v_gene: TRBV30
abundance: -
d_gene: -
j_gene: TRBJ1-1
CDR3nt: TGTGCCTGGAGTGTTCTCGTCCGTAACACTGAAGCTTTCTTT
CDR3aa: CAWSVLVRNTEAFF

v_gene: TRBV7-2
abundance: -
d_gene: -
j_gene: TRBJ1-1
CDR3nt: TGTGCCAGCAGCCGGAGTGGATACGGGAACACTGAAGCTTTCTTT
CDR3aa: CASSRSGYGNTEAFF

v_gene: TRBV9
abundance: few
d_gene: -
j_gene: TRBJ1-2
CDR3nt: TGTGCCAGCAGCCGGGGGTCCACCGTGGGGGCCCTCTATGGCTACACCTTC
CDR3aa: CASSRGSTVGALYGYTF

v_gene: TRBV5-4
abundance: -
d_gene: -
j_gene: TRBJ2-6
CDR3nt: TGTGCCAGCAGCAATGTGGGGGGCTCGGGGGCCAACGTCCTGACTTTC
CDR3aa: CASSNVGGSGANVLTF

v_gene: TRBV28
abundance: -
d_gene: -
j_gene: TRBJ1-1
CDR3nt: TGTGCCAGCAGAACCACACAGGCGTACACTGAAGCTTTCTTT
CDR3aa: CASRTTQAYTEAFF

v_gene: TRBV3-1/TRBV3-2
abundance: -
d_gene: -
j_gene: TRBJ1-5
CDR3nt: TGTGCCAGCAGCCCAACCGGTGGTCAGCCCCAGCATTTT
CDR3aa: CASSPTGGQPQHF

v_gene: TRBV5-1
abundance: -
d_gene: -
j_gene: TRBJ1-6
CDR3nt: TGCGCCAGCGGTCCTGGGGCAGGGCAAGGTAATTCACCCCTCCACTTT
CDR3aa: CASGPGAGQGNSPLHF

v_gene: TRBV7-2
abundance: -
d_gene: -
j_gene: TRBJ2-3
CDR3nt: TGTGCCAGCAGCTTAGCGCGAGGAGATACGCAGTATTTT
CDR3aa: CASSLARGDTQYF

v_gene: TRBV19
abundance: -
d_gene: -
j_gene: TRBJ1-6
CDR3nt: TGTGCCAGTAGTAGAGACACCGTCAATTCACCCCTCCACTTT
CDR3aa: CASSRDTVNSPLHF

v_gene: TRBV28
abundance: -
d_gene: TRBD1
j_gene: TRBJ2-1
CDR3nt: TGTGCCAGCAGTTTCAGGACAGGGGGCAATGAGCAGTTCTTC
CDR3aa: CASSFRTGGNEQFF

v_gene: TRBV6-5
abundance: -
d_gene: -
j_gene: TRBJ1-1
CDR3nt: TGTGCCAGCAGTCCCGCCCCCATTGGTAGGACTGAAGCTTTCTTT
CDR3aa: CASSPAPIGRTEAFF

v_gene: TRBV6-5
abundance: -
d_gene: -
j_gene: TRBJ2-7
CDR3nt: TGTGCCAGCAGTCGCCACGGACGGAACTACGAGCAGTACTTC
CDR3aa: CASSRHGRNYEQYF

v_gene: TRBV30
abundance: -
d_gene: -
j_gene: TRBJ2-1
CDR3nt: TGTGCCTGGAAACCTATCGGAGACAATGAGCAGTTCTTC
CDR3aa: CAWKPIGDNEQFF

v_gene: TRBV7-6
abundance: -
d_gene: -
j_gene: TRBJ1-2
CDR3nt: TGTGCCAGCAGCTTGCGCCAGGGCTCCCTTCTCTATGGCTACACCTTC
CDR3aa: CASSLRQGSLLYGYTF

v_gene: TRBV19
abundance: -
d_gene: TRBD1
j_gene: TRBJ1-1
CDR3nt: TGTGCCAGTAGTACACAGGGGAGGGGAACTGAAGCTTTCTTT
CDR3aa: CASSTQGRGTEAFF

v_gene: TRBV5-1
abundance: -
d_gene: -
j_gene: TRBJ1-1
CDR3nt: TGCGCCAGCAGCCGGGGGGGCGGACGCACTGAAGCTTTCTTT
CDR3aa: CASSRGGGRTEAFF

v_gene: TRBV10-1
abundance: -
d_gene: TRBD1
j_gene: TRBJ1-1
CDR3nt: TGCGCCAGCAGTAGACAGGGGGGGACTGAAGCTTTCTTT
CDR3aa: CASSRQGGTEAFF

v_gene: TRBV10-1
abundance: -
d_gene: TRBD1
j_gene: TRBJ2-7
CDR3nt: TGCGCCAGCAGGGCAACAGGGGGCTCCGAGCAGTACTTC
CDR3aa: CASRATGGSEQYF

v_gene: TRBV6-4
abundance: -
d_gene: -
j_gene: TRBJ2-3
CDR3nt: TGTGCCAGCAGTGACACGGCTAGCACAGATACGCAGTATTTT
CDR3aa: CASSDTASTDTQYF

v_gene: TRBV7-8
abundance: -
d_gene: -
j_gene: TRBJ2-1
CDR3nt: TGTGCCAGCAGCTTAGTCTCCTCGGGGGTAGCCCCATACAATGAGCAGTTCTTC
CDR3aa: CASSLVSSGVAPYNEQFF

v_gene: TRBV28
abundance: -
d_gene: TRBD2
j_gene: TRBJ2-1
CDR3nt: TGTGCCAGCAGTTCCCAAAGACTAGCGGGAAAGGTGGGCTCCTACAATGAGCAGTTCTTC
CDR3aa: CASSSQRLAGKVGSYNEQFF

v_gene: TRBV7-3
abundance: -
d_gene: -
j_gene: TRBJ2-5
CDR3nt: TGTGCCAGCAGCCAAACAGGGTTGACGGAGACCCAGTACTTC
CDR3aa: CASSQTGLTETQYF

v_gene: TRBV7-2
abundance: -
d_gene: TRBD2
j_gene: TRBJ2-5
CDR3nt: TGTGCCAGCAGCTTAACTCGCGGGGGGGGTGGAGAGACCCAGTACTTC
CDR3aa: CASSLTRGGGGETQYF

v_gene: TRBV27
abundance: -
d_gene: -
j_gene: TRBJ1-5
CDR3nt: TGTGCCAGCAGTGCTATACGGGGTTATAGCAATCAGCCCCAGCATTTT
CDR3aa: CASSAIRGYSNQPQHF

v_gene: TRBV5-1
abundance: -
d_gene: -
j_gene: TRBJ2-3
CDR3nt: TGCGCCAGCAGCCTTAGCACAGATACGCAGTATTTT
CDR3aa: CASSLSTDTQYF

v_gene: TRBV6-5
abundance: -
d_gene: TRBD1
j_gene: TRBJ1-1
CDR3nt: TGTGCCAGCAGCATCGACAGGGGCACTGAAGCTTTCTTT
CDR3aa: CASSIDRGTEAFF

v_gene: TRBV30
abundance: once
d_gene: TRBD1
j_gene: TRBJ1-4
CDR3nt: TGTGCCTGGAGTCGACAGGGCGGCGAAAAACTGTTTTTT
CDR3aa: CAWSRQGGEKLFF

v_gene: TRBV4-3
abundance: -
d_gene: -
j_gene: TRBJ1-1
CDR3nt: TGCGCCAGCAGCCAAGATGCGGGAGTGAACACTGAAGCTTTCTTT
CDR3aa: CASSQDAGVNTEAFF

v_gene: TRBV28
abundance: -
d_gene: TRBD1
j_gene: TRBJ1-1
CDR3nt: TGTGCCAGCAGTTCCATCCCATCATTACTTTCGCCGGGACAGGGGGCCAATGAAGCTTTCTTT
CDR3aa: CASSSIPSLLSPGQGANEAFF

v_gene: TRBV7-2
abundance: -
d_gene: -
j_gene: TRBJ1-2
CDR3nt: TGTGCCAGCAGCCCTCAAGGCGGGGGGCTCGGTGGCTACACCTTC
CDR3aa: CASSPQGGGLGGYTF

v_gene: TRBV19
abundance: -
d_gene: -
j_gene: TRBJ2-7
CDR3nt: TGTGCCAGTAGAAAGGGCTACGAGCAGTACTTC
CDR3aa: CASRKGYEQYF

v_gene: TRBV5-4
abundance: -
d_gene: -
j_gene: TRBJ2-1
CDR3nt: TGTGCCAGCAGCTTGGGGGGGAGCGGTCCCCAAGGTAATGAGCAGTTCTTC
CDR3aa: CASSLGGSGPQGNEQFF

v_gene: TRBV6-5
abundance: -
d_gene: -
j_gene: TRBJ1-2
CDR3nt: TGTGCCAGCAGTCCCGGGGCGCGGGGGAACTATGGCTACACCTTC
CDR3aa: CASSPGARGNYGYTF

v_gene: TRBV3-1/TRBV3-2
abundance: -
d_gene: TRBD2
j_gene: TRBJ2-1
CDR3nt: TGTGCCAGCAGCCCCCGGACTAGCGGGAGTACCCGGGCGGGCAATGAGCAGTTCTTC
CDR3aa: CASSPRTSGSTRAGNEQFF

v_gene: TRBV7-9
abundance: -
d_gene: TRBD1
j_gene: TRBJ2-3
CDR3nt: TGTGCCAGCAGCTTAGATCGGACAGGGGTCACAGATACGCAGTATTTT
CDR3aa: CASSLDRTGVTDTQYF

v_gene: TRBV19
abundance: once
d_gene: -
j_gene: TRBJ1-2
CDR3nt: TGTGCCAGTAGTATAGAAAGACAGCTCTATGGCTACACCTTC
CDR3aa: CASSIERQLYGYTF